A selection of T cell receptor beta chains follows, all from one sample in a study of Graves' ophthalmopathy and Graves' hyperthyroidism. TCRdb re-derived calls from the multiplex PCR reads in MiXCR, one entry per CDR3 protein. Here the sample spans a few hundred thousand distinct CDR3 sequences, 15% to 17% being singletons. The sequenced material came from peripheral blood. All receptors come from a woman in her late teens or twenties with stable Graves' hyperthyroidism. CDR3s include the opening cysteine and the closing phenylalanine or tryptophan. Each record gives: V gene, J gene, CDR3 protein.

V: TRBV20-1; J: TRBJ1-1; CDR3: CSAVEMNTEAFF
V: TRBV12-3/TRBV12-4; J: TRBJ2-5; CDR3: CASSGGGKTQYF
V: TRBV25-1; J: TRBJ2-5; CDR3: CASSVGDRGAGETQYF
V: TRBV12-3/TRBV12-4; J: TRBJ2-5; CDR3: CASTPSGGRQETQYF
V: TRBV6-1; J: TRBJ1-6; CDR3: CASSPTGTYNSPLHF
V: TRBV27; J: TRBJ1-1; CDR3: CASSSIQGKAFF
V: TRBV12-3/TRBV12-4; J: TRBJ2-5; CDR3: CASSYPGGETQYF
V: TRBV27; J: TRBJ1-5; CDR3: CASSEAEGSGDQPQHF
V: TRBV10-3; J: TRBJ1-2; CDR3: CAISADSYGYTF
V: TRBV10-3; J: TRBJ2-2; CDR3: CAISESNLRPTGELFF
V: TRBV10-3; J: TRBJ1-1; CDR3: CAISYEQGAVTEAFF
V: TRBV20-1; J: TRBJ1-2; CDR3: CSARDLQGTGYTF
V: TRBV6-1; J: TRBJ1-1; CDR3: CASSEGPQNTEAFF
V: TRBV6-2/TRBV6-3; J: TRBJ2-2; CDR3: CASSLDRGHTGELFF
V: TRBV19; J: TRBJ1-1; CDR3: CASSGRTANTEAFF
V: TRBV4-1; J: TRBJ1-2; CDR3: CASSQDLRGGDGYTF
V: TRBV12-3/TRBV12-4; J: TRBJ1-1; CDR3: CASSSAGGTEAFF
V: TRBV7-9; J: TRBJ2-6; CDR3: CASSDRFGNVLTF
V: TRBV10-3; J: TRBJ2-7; CDR3: CAISESAVGSYEQYF
V: TRBV14; J: TRBJ1-1; CDR3: CASSPTGYTEAFF
V: TRBV6-2/TRBV6-3; J: TRBJ2-7; CDR3: CASSQTGTHEQYF
V: TRBV25-1; J: TRBJ2-2; CDR3: CASSDIRGLAGAANTGELFF
V: TRBV10-3; J: TRBJ1-2; CDR3: CAISESEGQGGGNTF
V: TRBV24-1; J: TRBJ2-2; CDR3: CATSRRGQGIFGETGELFF
V: TRBV6-1; J: TRBJ1-2; CDR3: CASGGDSLEIGYTF
V: TRBV28; J: TRBJ2-7; CDR3: CASSFDTTYEQYF
V: TRBV20-1; J: TRBJ1-1; CDR3: CSARYGQKNTEAFF
V: TRBV12-5; J: TRBJ1-6; CDR3: CASGLASGQGRPLHF
V: TRBV20-1; J: TRBJ2-5; CDR3: CSAIPAGNQETQYF
V: TRBV7-3; J: TRBJ1-6; CDR3: CASSLGQSSYNSPLHF
V: TRBV2; J: TRBJ2-5; CDR3: CASSESSGGTETQYF
V: TRBV12-5; J: TRBJ2-7; CDR3: CASGLCRFDEQYF
V: TRBV10-1; J: TRBJ2-5; CDR3: CASSDQRDIQETQYF
V: TRBV6-1; J: TRBJ1-2; CDR3: CASSEFLDGYAQFNYGYTF
V: TRBV6-1; J: TRBJ1-1; CDR3: CASSGQNPDRGAEAFF
V: TRBV6-1; J: TRBJ2-5; CDR3: CASSQRRGQETQYF
V: TRBV9; J: TRBJ2-5; CDR3: CASSVAAGYQETQYF
V: TRBV24-1; J: TRBJ1-2; CDR3: CATSDRLQGGYTF
V: TRBV10-3; J: TRBJ1-5; CDR3: CAIAQGGSNQPQHF
V: TRBV5-5; J: TRBJ2-7; CDR3: CASSHRTSHDEQYF
V: TRBV28; J: TRBJ1-1; CDR3: CASRTAVNTEAFF
V: TRBV6-2/TRBV6-3; J: TRBJ1-5; CDR3: CASSYRPRGDQPQHF
V: TRBV11-2; J: TRBJ2-2; CDR3: CASSLGTRELFF
V: TRBV6-1; J: TRBJ2-7; CDR3: CASWRESYEQYF
V: TRBV10-3; J: TRBJ2-2; CDR3: CAISHGLAGGAGELFF
V: TRBV24-1; J: TRBJ2-2; CDR3: CATSDLDRGNTGELFF
V: TRBV18; J: TRBJ2-7; CDR3: CASSLLDRVTYEQYF
V: TRBV6-1; J: TRBJ1-1; CDR3: CASSPNGAPRTEAFF